Presented here are 13 T cell receptor beta chains from one specimen sequenced in a study of long-term antiretroviral therapy in people with HIV. The libraries were made with immunoSEQ v3.0 at survey level. Measured with immunoSEQ multiplex PCR; TCRdb has only the in-frame clones, and not every one. The table records about 20,000 clones, around 80% of them present only once. This specimen consisted of unsorted PBMCs, obtained 2.9 years after starting antiretroviral therapy. The origin of the receptors is a woman between 25 and 40 years old with HIV.

The V and J genes are TRBV15 and TRBJ1-5; D is ambiguous. Germline V gene lookup returns CDR1 LNHNV and CDR2 YYDKDF (reference sequence). This CDR3 contains 15 residues. The V gene lost 8 bases and the J gene lost 3 bases, with 17 bases spanning the gap. As DNA, the CDR3 is TGTGCCACCTTGGGGAAGATGGGTCCCAATCAGCCCCAGCATTTT. Amino acid sequence: CATLGKMGPNQPQHF.

V and J are TRBV19 and TRBJ2-4, with D possibly being TRBD1 (6 bases). The V end lost 1 base, the J end lost 3 bases, and 13 bases lay between the germline ends. Germline V gives CDR1 LNHDA, CDR2 SQIVND (reference sequence). The CDR3 spans 16 residues. This CDR3 reads CASSIGQQGGKNIQYF. For the CDR3, the DNA is TGTGCCAGTAGTATAGGCCAACAGGGCGGCAAAAACATTCAGTACTTC.

The V call is TRBV10-3, the J call TRBJ2-3; 7 nucleotides line up with TRBD2. The CDR3 spans 15 residues. The V and J ends lost 4 bases and 5 bases, in that order; junction bases with no gene match: 9. The germline V gene encodes CDR1 ENHRY and CDR2 SYGVKD. CDR3 DNA: TGTGCCATCAGTGCCTCCGTAGGGGAGGGAGATACGCAGTATTTT. Protein sequence: CAISASVGEGDTQYF.

The chain is built from TRBV5-6 and TRBJ1-6; D not certain. V shed 1 base and J shed 4 bases, with 3 bases lying between them. In germline, CDR1 is SGHDT, CDR2 YYEEEE. This CDR3 has 13 amino acids. CDR3 bases: TGTGCCAGCAGCTTGAAGTATAATTCACCCCTCCACTTT. It specifies CASSLKYNSPLHF.

V and J are TRBV10-3 and TRBJ2-7, with a weak D call TRBD1 (6 bases). The V gene's germline CDR1 is ENHRY and CDR2 SYGVKD. The CDR3 totals 13 residues. V shed 6 bases and J shed 6 bases, with 15 bases lying between them. The CDR3 nucleotides read TGTGCCATCAGCGGTGGGGGCCCTTCCGAGCAGTACGTC. This encodes CAISGGGPSEQYV.

This sequence joins TRBV5-6 and TRBJ2-5; D is unclear. Germline V gene lookup returns CDR1 SGHDT and CDR2 YYEEEE. Trimming left V 2 bases short and J 4 bases short, with 9 bases between. CDR3 length: 13 residues. The CDR3 region is CASSLPVAETQYF. The CDR3 DNA reads as TGTGCCAGCAGCTTACCTGTAGCAGAGACCCAGTACTTC.

J is TRBJ2-3 and V is TRBV19, with D perhaps given as TRBD1 or TRBD2 (6 bases each). V was pared by 6 bases and J by 0 bases, with 16 bases between. This CDR3 spans 16 amino acids. Germline V gene data show CDR1 as LNHDA and CDR2 as SQIVND (reference sequence). The CDR3 region is CASRNWGAGSTDTQYF. As DNA, the CDR3 is TGTGCCAGTAGAAACTGGGGGGCAGGGAGCACAGATACGCAGTATTTT.

The chain is built from TRBV18 and TRBJ2-3; possibly TRBD2 for D (7 bases). V lost 2 bases and J lost 0, with 12 bases in between. The CDR3 covers 16 residues. The germline CDR1 and CDR2 sequences are KGHSH and LQKENI. The CDR3 DNA follows: TGTGCCAGCTCACCAGCGGGCGGGGGCAGCACAGATACGCAGTATTTT. As protein: CASSPAGGGSTDTQYF.

In this sample, this clone turned up once. The chain couples TRBV25-1 to TRBJ2-3; weak D call: TRBD1 (5 bases). The CDR3 has 17 residues. The germline gives CDR1 MGHDK, CDR2 SYGVNS. V was cut by 5 bases and J by 3 bases, with 21 bases left in between. The CDR3 is CASSQTFGVGATDTQYF. As DNA, the CDR3 is TGTGCCAGCAGTCAAACATTTGGGGTTGGGGCAACAGATACGCAGTATTTT. The full variable domain, its missing parts supplied by reference TRBV25-1 and TRBJ2-3, is EADIYQTPRYLVIGTGKKITLECSQTMGHDKMYWYQQDPGMELHLIHYSYGVNSTEKGDLSSESTVSRIRTEHFPLTLESARPSHTSQYLCASSQTFGVGATDTQYFGPGTRLTVL.

The rearrangement uses TRBV29-1 and TRBJ2-5, with D perhaps TRBD1 or TRBD2 (5 bases each). V dropped 6 bases and J dropped 1 base, with 12 bases sitting between them. CDR1 and CDR2 (germline): SQVTM, ANQGSEA. The CDR3 length is 13 residues. The CDR3 sequence is CSVATGTQETQYF. CDR3 DNA sequence: TGCAGCGTCGCGACCGGGACCCAAGAGACCCAGTACTTC. Variable domain in full (rest from reference TRBV29-1 and TRBJ2-5): SAVISQKPSRDICQRGTSLTIQCQVDSQVTMMFWYRQQPGQSLTLIATANQGSEATYESGFVIDKFPISRPNLTFSTLTVSNMSPEDSSIYLCSVATGTQETQYFGPGTRLLVL.

The J gene is TRBJ2-3, the V gene TRBV2, with TRBD2 matching over 7 bases. The CDR3 has 14 residues. The germline V gene has CDR1 SNHLY and CDR2 FYNNEI. V shed 7 bases and J 6 bases; nucleotides not matched to a gene: 10. The chain's CDR3 is CASNTLAAGDTQYF. The CDR3 DNA is TGTGCCAGCAATACCCTAGCGGCCGGGGATACGCAGTATTTT.

This clone was recorded a few times. The genes are TRBV5-6 and TRBJ2-7; the D is unclear. The CDR3 sequence is 12 residues long. Between the trimmed V and J ends, which lost 4 bases and 5 bases, there was a span of 10 bases. Germline V gene lookup returns CDR1 SGHDT and CDR2 YYEEEE. This chain's CDR3 is CASSPGTHEQYF. The CDR3 bases are TGTGCCAGCAGCCCTGGCACCCACGAGCAGTACTTC.

V is TRBV2 and J is TRBJ2-6, with a tentative D call TRBD2 (6 bases). CDR3 size: 17 residues. Trimming cost V 6 bases and J 0 bases, with 15 bases left between them. The germline V gene has CDR1 SNHLY and CDR2 FYNNEI. The CDR3 here is CASRASRGSSGANVLTF. The CDR3 region has the DNA TGTGCCAGCAGGGCGTCGCGGGGTAGCTCTGGGGCCAACGTCCTGACTTTC.